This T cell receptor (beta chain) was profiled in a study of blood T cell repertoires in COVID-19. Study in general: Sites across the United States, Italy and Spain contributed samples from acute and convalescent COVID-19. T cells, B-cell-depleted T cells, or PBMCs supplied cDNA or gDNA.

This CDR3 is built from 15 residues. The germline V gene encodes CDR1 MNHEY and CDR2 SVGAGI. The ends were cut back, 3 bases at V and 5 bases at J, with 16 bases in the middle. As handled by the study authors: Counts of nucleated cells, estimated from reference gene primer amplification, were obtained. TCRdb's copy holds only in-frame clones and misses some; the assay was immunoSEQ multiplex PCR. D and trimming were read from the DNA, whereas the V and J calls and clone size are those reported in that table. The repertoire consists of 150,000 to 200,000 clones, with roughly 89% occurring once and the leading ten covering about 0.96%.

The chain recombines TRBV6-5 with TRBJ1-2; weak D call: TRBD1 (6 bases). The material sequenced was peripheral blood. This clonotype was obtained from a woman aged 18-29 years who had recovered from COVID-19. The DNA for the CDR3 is TGTGCCAGCAGTTATTGGGCGGGGGCAGAGTATGGCTACACCTTC. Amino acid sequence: CASSYWAGAEYGYTF.